Here is one TCR beta chain with its context. Its antigen is currently not known. No much larger clone exists at a distance of one base, and base qualities are not known. The sample is drawn from a study of blood T cell repertoires in COVID-19 (dated by TCRdb to 2019 to 2021). Concerning the study at large: The collaborator samples originated in the United States, Italy and Spain and spanned the acute and convalescent phases of COVID-19. The material from the prospective study consisted of cDNA or gDNA derived from T cells, B-cell-depleted T cells, or PBMCs. Subjects who had been exposed to COVID-19, were actively infected with it, or had recovered from it provided the deeply sampled blood TCRbeta repertoires that made up the dataset. The repertoires were released in a freely available public database intended as a resource for research on the immune response to SARS-CoV-2. The samples were drawn from two sources: the first 160 participants of the ongoing ImmuneRACE study, and 1,254 subjects contributed by 6 global collaborators. Nearly every sample came with metadata listing a de-identified subject ID, COVID-19 status, age in years and sex. HLA class I and class II types, where available, came from metadata supplied by the sample provider rather than from assay-based typing. Summary of the overall study and its limitations: Clinical and demographic metadata were provided uncurated, with the amount varying by source and participant.

The immunoSEQ Assay, a bias-controlled multiplex PCR, was used to amplify TCRbeta CDR3 regions from genomic DNA. In the authors' own workflow: Nucleated cell counts per sample were estimated from amplification of reference gene primers within the assay. To quantify the absolute abundance of each unique TCRbeta CDR3 rearrangement, sequence reads were collapsed and filtered. Productive Simpson clonality was computed per sample as the square root of Simpson's diversity index over productive rearrangements. TCRdb stores this immuneACCESS table with in-frame sequences only. Part of the clones is absent; in the studies checked, under half of the shortfall reflects unresolved V genes, and no reason is known for the rest. V, J and clone size were drawn from that table, and D and trimming were deduced from the DNA. This sample lists roughly 290,000 clones; roughly 84% were detected once. The ten biggest clones cover 15% to 17% of the sample.

One collaborating source in Seattle enrolled patients while the patients were actively infected and followed the patients over time throughout the course of disease. The collaborating institutions used their own protocols to collect whole blood in K2EDTA tubes. For TCRbeta analysis, collaborators shipped samples in one of three forms: frozen whole blood, isolated PBMCs, or DNA extracted from either of those sample types. Deletion took 5 bases off V and 3 bases off J, with a span of 17 bases between the germline ends. The CDR3 sequence holds 15 residues, the cysteine and phenylalanine included. Just CDR3 DNA is preserved here, 45 bases in frame from base 1. The germline V gene provides CDR1 SGHAT and CDR2 FQNNGV.

The source is a person aged 65 to 79 with COVID-19, enrolled during active disease. The V and J genes are TRBV11-2 and TRBJ2-7; the D region possibly corresponds to TRBD2 (6 bases align). Sequences were obtained from peripheral blood. The bases are TGTGCCAGCAGCGAGGTCGGTCTAGCGAGCTACGAGCAGTACTTC. Translated, it reads CASSEVGLASYEQYF.